This T cell receptor (beta chain) was sequenced in a study of PD-1 blockade in classical Hodgkin lymphoma. The V gene's germline CDR1 is SEHNR and CDR2 FQNEAQ (reference sequence). V shed 5 bases, J shed 5 bases, and the junction held 9 bases outside the gene matches. This CDR3 spans 15 amino acids. The data were produced by immunoSEQ multiplex PCR, yet TCRdb's version contains in-frame clones alone and is incomplete. The sample includes just under 65,000 clones, less than 95% of them seen just once. The sample's time point: cycle 4 day 1 (C4D1), after less than 7 weeks of nivolumab. Exposure to brentuximab vedotin varied, and each patient had relapsed following autologous stem cell transplantation.

The material was peripheral blood mononuclear cells (PBMCs), obtained before the fourth cycle of nivolumab. This clonotype originated in a human donor with classical Hodgkin lymphoma. V and J are TRBV7-9 and TRBJ2-5, with 9 bases that match TRBD2. The CDR3 loop reads CASSKVAGVRETQYF. The DNA of the CDR3 is TGTGCCAGCAGCAAGGTAGCGGGGGTCCGGGAGACCCAGTACTTC.